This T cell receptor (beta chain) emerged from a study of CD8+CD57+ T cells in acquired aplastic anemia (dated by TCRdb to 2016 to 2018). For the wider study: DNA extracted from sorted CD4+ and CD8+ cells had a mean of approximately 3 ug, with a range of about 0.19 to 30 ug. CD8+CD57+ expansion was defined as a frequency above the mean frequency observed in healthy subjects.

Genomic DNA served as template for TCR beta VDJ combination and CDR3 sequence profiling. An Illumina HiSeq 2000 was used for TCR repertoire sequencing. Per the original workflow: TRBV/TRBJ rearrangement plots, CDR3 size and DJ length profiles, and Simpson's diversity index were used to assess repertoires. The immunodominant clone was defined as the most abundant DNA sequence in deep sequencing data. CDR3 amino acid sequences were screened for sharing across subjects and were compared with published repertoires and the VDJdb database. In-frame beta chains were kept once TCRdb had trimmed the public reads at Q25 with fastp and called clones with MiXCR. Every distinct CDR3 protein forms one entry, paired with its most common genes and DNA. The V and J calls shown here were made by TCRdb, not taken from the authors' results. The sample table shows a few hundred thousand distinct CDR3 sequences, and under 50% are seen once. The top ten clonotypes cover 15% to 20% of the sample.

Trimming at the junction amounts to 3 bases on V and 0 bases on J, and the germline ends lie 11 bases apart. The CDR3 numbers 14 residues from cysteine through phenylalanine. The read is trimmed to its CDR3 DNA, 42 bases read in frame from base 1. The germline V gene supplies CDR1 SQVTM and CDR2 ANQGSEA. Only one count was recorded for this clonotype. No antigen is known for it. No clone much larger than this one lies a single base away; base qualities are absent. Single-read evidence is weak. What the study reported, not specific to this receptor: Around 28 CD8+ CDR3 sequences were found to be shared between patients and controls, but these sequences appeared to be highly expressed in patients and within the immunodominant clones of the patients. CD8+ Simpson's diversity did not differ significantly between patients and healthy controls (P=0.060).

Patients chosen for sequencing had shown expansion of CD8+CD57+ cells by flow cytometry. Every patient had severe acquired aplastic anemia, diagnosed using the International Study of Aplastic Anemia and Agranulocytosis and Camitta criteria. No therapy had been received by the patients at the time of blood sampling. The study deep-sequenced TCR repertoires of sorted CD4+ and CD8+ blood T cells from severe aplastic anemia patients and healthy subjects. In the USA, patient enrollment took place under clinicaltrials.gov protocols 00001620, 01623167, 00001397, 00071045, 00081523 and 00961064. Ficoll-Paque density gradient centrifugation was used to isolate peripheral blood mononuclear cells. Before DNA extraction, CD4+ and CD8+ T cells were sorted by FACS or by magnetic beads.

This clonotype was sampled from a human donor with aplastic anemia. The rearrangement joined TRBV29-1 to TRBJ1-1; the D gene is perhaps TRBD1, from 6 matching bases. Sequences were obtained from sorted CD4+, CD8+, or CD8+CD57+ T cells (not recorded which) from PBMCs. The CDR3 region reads CSVETGVMNTEAFF. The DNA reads TGCAGCGTTGAGACAGGAGTCATGAACACTGAAGCTTTCTTT.